This T cell receptor (beta chain) came from a study of T cell changes during pregnancy in multiple sclerosis. Profiled with immunoSEQ multiplex PCR; TCRdb holds only in-frame clones, not every one. The table includes 40,000 to 50,000 clones, 89% detected once. CDR1 is SGHTA and CDR2 is FQGNSA in the germline V gene. V was clipped by 4 bases and J by 6 bases; unmatched bases: 5. This CDR3 spans 14 amino acids. This clonotype originated in a female donor with multiple sclerosis, enrolled in a pregnancy study. The sample in question was CD4+ T cells from peripheral blood mononuclear cells, obtained in the first trimester of pregnancy. This sequence joins TRBV7-2 and TRBJ2-3; 9 bases align to TRBD1. This CDR3 reads CASSSGTGHDTQYF. The CDR3 nucleotides read TGTGCCAGCAGCTCCGGGACAGGGCACGATACGCAGTATTTT.